This TCR beta chain was observed in a study of Siglec-9 on CD8 T cells in melanoma (dated by TCRdb to the late 2010s). In the study overall: The study examined the expression of Siglec-9 on CD8+ T cells and how Siglec-9 regulates T cells within the melanoma tumor microenvironment.

A remark on this clone: Its antigen is not yet known. Base qualities are not recorded, but no much larger clone differs from it by a single base.

Libraries were prepared through the immunoSEQ multiplex PCR assay. TCRdb carries this immuneACCESS record with in-frame sequences only. Its versions omit some clonotypes, under half of them owing to an unresolved V gene in the studies checked, with the rest unexplained. This sample gives some 39,000 clones in total; 84% of them show up just once. The ten largest clones add up to over 1.5% of the sample. What the authors observed across the whole study: An effector memory CD8+ T-cell subset that appeared to accumulate within melanoma tumors was reported to be marked and regulated by Siglec-9.

V gives up 0 bases and J gives up 11 bases, and the segment between their germline ends measures 16 bases. Reading the germline V gene gives CDR1 MNHEY and CDR2 SVGAGI. The CDR3, from cysteine to phenylalanine, totals 14 residues. The sequence is cut down to CDR3 DNA, 42 bases in frame from base 1. The sample was Siglec-9- CD8+ T cells sorted from blood. Sample cell subset or site, as interpreted from the label and publication: CD8 T cells lacking Siglec-9. The sequence is built from TRBV6-5 and TRBJ1-1, with a tentative D gene TRBD1 over 5 matching bases. The TCR sequence derives from a human donor in good health. The CDR3: CASSYSLSEGSAFF. The sequence in DNA is TGTGCCAGCAGTTACTCGCTGTCCGAGGGGAGTGCTTTCTTT.